This T cell receptor (beta chain) comes out of a study of CD8+ T cells in alopecia areata. Study details: Each day, treated patients took oral tofacitinib twice, at 5 to 10 mg per dose.

Documented treatment: oral pan-JAK inhibitor, 5-10 mg twice daily. The CDR3 is 13 residues long. CDR1 and CDR2 from the germline V gene are ENHRY and SYGVKD. Trimming pared 2 bases from V and 0 bases from J, leaving 4 bases between. As regards this clone: No antigen is known for it.

RNA extraction and reverse transcription yielded cDNA as sequencing template. Clones were read by immunoSEQ multiplex PCR, and TCRdb kept only the in-frame ones, dropping some. The sample consists of about 270,000 clones, around 64% of them appearing once. Findings of the study overall: Tofacitinib significantly brought down scalp clonality and expanded CD8+ clones among top 100. Baseline CD8+ expansion's link to response remains uncertain, as there was one nonresponder.

V gene TRBV10-3 combines with J gene TRBJ2-5; D uncertain. This material consisted of CD4+ T cells sorted from blood, taken between weeks 51 and 54, from a patient treated with tofacitinib. This sequence was found in a human donor with alopecia areata. The CDR3 region is CAISEQDQETQYF. In DNA, the CDR3 is TGTGCCATCAGTGAGCAGGACCAAGAGACCCAGTACTTC.